The 24 T cell receptor beta chains below were found in one sample sequenced in a study of breast tumors, draining lymph nodes, adjacent tissues (dated by TCRdb to 2016 to 2018). The library was produced with multiplex PCR. Sequencing used an Illumina HiSeq 2000. Through fastp at Q25 and MiXCR, TCRdb rebuilt clones from the public reads, retaining in-frame beta chains. Every distinct CDR3 protein forms one entry, paired with its most common genes and DNA. The sample yields 20,000 to 30,000 distinct CDR3 sequences; approximately 70% were counted once. The ten biggest clones cover more than 20% of the sample. The source material was tumor-adjacent breast tissue. These receptor sequences come from a female donor with breast cancer. Some clones in this sample may be carry-over from other donors' samples.

This chain joins TRBV7-8 and TRBJ2-1, with D uncertain. The CDR3 is 11 residues long. Per the germline V gene, CDR1 is SGHVS and CDR2 is FQNEAQ. Trimming cost V 1 base and J 10 bases, with 5 bases left between them. CDR3 bases: TGTGCCAGCAGCTTAGAACGCGAGCAGTTCTTC. As protein: CASSLEREQFF.

Only a few counts were recorded for this clonotype. The gene calls are TRBV12-5 and TRBJ2-7, with D maybe TRBD2 (6 bases). CDR1 and CDR2 from the germline V gene are LGHNT and FRNRAP. The germline V and J ends were trimmed by 0 bases and 2 bases, with 11 bases remaining between them. The CDR3 is made up of 15 amino acids. For the CDR3, the DNA is TGTGCTAGTGGTTTGGTACGGGAGCGGACCTACGAGCAGTACTTC. Protein product: CASGLVRERTYEQYF.

This sequence joins TRBV6-6 and TRBJ2-7; TRBD1 matches at 9 bases. The V segment lost 9 bases and the J segment 5 bases; nucleotides outside the gene matches: 11. The length of the CDR3 is 14 residues. Germline lookup yields CDR1 MNHNY and CDR2 SVGAGI (reference sequence). DNA for the CDR3: TGTGCCAGTTGGAGGGGACAGGGTTTCGACGAGCAGTACTTC. Amino acid sequence: CASWRGQGFDEQYF.

This clonotype was detected only a few times. The chain links TRBV24-1 to TRBJ2-5, with D perhaps TRBD1 (6 bases). This CDR3 comprises 15 residues. Germline values: CDR1 KGHDR, CDR2 SFDVKD. Between the trimmed V and J ends, which lost 4 bases and 0 bases, there was a span of 11 bases. The CDR3 spells CATSEATGYQETQYF. For the CDR3, the DNA is TGTGCCACCAGTGAGGCCACAGGGTACCAAGAGACCCAGTACTTC.

This rearrangement joins TRBV20-1 to TRBJ2-2; D may be TRBD2 (5 bases). The V end was cut by 6 bases, the J end by 4 bases, with 12 bases between. Germline CDR1 reads DFQATT; CDR2 reads SNEGSKA (reference sequence). The CDR3 has 13 residues. The CDR3 is CSAESRGTGELFF. The CDR3 DNA reads as TGCAGTGCGGAGAGCCGGGGCACCGGGGAGCTGTTTTTT.

This chain connects TRBV30 to TRBJ1-5, with D perhaps matching TRBD1 (6 bases). V lost 3 bases and J 9 bases, leaving 24 bases between the germline ends. Per germline, CDR1 GTSNPN and CDR2 SVGIG (reference sequence). The CDR3 extends over 16 amino acids. The CDR3 region is CAWSTLTGLGAGPQHF. DNA for the CDR3: TGTGCCTGGAGCACCCTAACAGGGCTAGGAGCGGGGCCCCAGCATTTT.

The genes are TRBV20-1 and TRBJ2-1, with TRBD2 as a possible D gene (6 bases). The CDR3 contains 10 residues. Germline CDR1 is DFQATT and CDR2 is SNEGSKA (reference sequence). The CDR3 reads CSAGDWEQFF. In DNA, the CDR3 is TGCAGCGCTGGGGACTGGGAGCAGTTCTTC.

This clonotype is labeled as medium-sized (0.01 to 0.1%). The chain carries TRBV5-1 and TRBJ1-2; 7 bases map to TRBD1. Trimming removed 4 bases from V and 6 bases from J; junction bases left unmatched: 6. CDR1 is SGHRS, CDR2 YFSETQ, per germline. This CDR3 is 13 amino acids long. The CDR3 sequence is CASSTPGGDGYTF. The DNA for the CDR3 is TGCGCCAGCAGCACCCCAGGGGGGGATGGCTACACCTTC.

This chain links TRBV28 with TRBJ2-1; D may be TRBD1 or TRBD2 (7 bases each). V shed 8 bases and J shed 5 bases, with 13 bases lying between them. The CDR3 is 13 amino acids. Germline V gene sequence: CDR1 MDHEN, CDR2 SYDVKM. CDR3 DNA: TGTGCCAGCCAGGGGGGGGCGAACAATGAGCAGTTCTTC. Translating it yields CASQGGANNEQFF.

This chain connects TRBV5-1 to TRBJ2-2; the match to TRBD2 covers 7 bases. J was trimmed by 5 bases and V by 4 bases; bases with no gene match: 5. From germline, CDR1 is SGHRS and CDR2 YFSETQ. This CDR3 comprises 14 residues. For the CDR3, the DNA is TGCGCCAGCAGCCTGGGGGGGAATACCGGGGAGCTGTTTTTT. It translates to CASSLGGNTGELFF.

This chain uses TRBV2 with TRBJ2-1; D is unresolved. Trimming cost V 4 bases and J 10 bases, with 5 bases left between them. This CDR3 has 10 amino acids. The V gene's germline CDR1 is SNHLY and CDR2 FYNNEI. The CDR3, as DNA: TGTGCCAGCAGTGGGCTGGAGCAGTTCTTC. This codes for CASSGLEQFF.

V is TRBV20-1 and J is TRBJ2-7; D possibly corresponds to TRBD1 (5 bases). V lost 3 bases, J lost 5 bases, and 8 bases lay in between. Germline V gene data show CDR1 as DFQATT and CDR2 as SNEGSKA (reference sequence). CDR3 size: 11 residues. For the CDR3, the DNA is TGCAGTGCTAGCTTCAGGGACGAGCAGTACTTC. The encoded protein is CSASFRDEQYF.

In its sample, this clonotype was seen once. The chain employs TRBV11-2 and TRBJ2-7; tentatively, D is TRBD1 (5 bases). Per germline, CDR1 SGHAT and CDR2 FQNNGV. The CDR3 covers 14 residues. Trimming left V 1 base short and J 1 base short, with 8 bases between. CDR3 loop: CASSLAPGSYEQYF. The CDR3 DNA follows: TGTGCCAGCAGCTTAGCCCCAGGGTCCTACGAGCAGTACTTC.

By sample fraction, this clonotype is medium-sized (0.01 to 0.1%). The chain links TRBV11-2 to TRBJ2-3, with 8 bases matching TRBD1. V lost 5 bases and J lost 3; bases outside the gene matches: 7. This CDR3 has 15 amino acids. Per germline, CDR1 SGHAT and CDR2 FQNNGV. CDR3 sequence reads: CASSQDRGMTDTQYF. The CDR3 bases are TGTGCCAGCAGCCAAGACAGGGGAATGACAGATACGCAGTATTTT.

V gene TRBV11-2 combines with J gene TRBJ2-7, with 8 bases lining up with TRBD1. CDR1 is SGHAT, CDR2 FQNNGV, per germline. V was pared by 5 bases and J by 3 bases, with 6 bases of the junction left unmatched. The CDR3 has 14 amino acids. The CDR3 loop is CASSLGQGLYEQYF. DNA of the CDR3: TGTGCCAGCAGCCTAGGACAGGGCCTCTACGAGCAGTACTTC. Complete variable domain (other parts from reference TRBV11-2 and TRBJ2-7): EAGVAQSPRYKIIEKRQSVAFWCNPISGHATLYWYQQILGQGPKLLIQFQNNGVVDDSQLPKDRFSAERLKGVDSTLKIQPAKLEDSAVYLCASSLGQGLYEQYFGPGTRLTVT.

This clonotype was counted at least ten times. The chain employs TRBV6-1 and TRBJ2-7; D may correspond to TRBD1 or TRBD2 (6 bases each). Per the germline V gene, CDR1 is MNHNS and CDR2 is SASEGT. Trimming removed 5 bases from V and 0 bases from J, with 14 bases in between. This CDR3 contains 15 residues. CDR3 sequence (DNA): TGTGCCAGCAGTCTCCGGGGGCGCCTCTCCTACGAGCAGTACTTC. Protein product: CASSLRGRLSYEQYF.

This clonotype was counted a single time. The chain is built from TRBV7-7 and TRBJ2-5, with no clear D. The CDR3 sequence is 14 residues long. V gave up 2 bases and J gave up 5 bases, with 12 bases separating them. In germline, CDR1 is SSHAT, CDR2 FNYEAQ (reference sequence). CDR3 bases: TGTGCCAGCAGCTTAAAGCCAGGCGCGGAGACCCAGTACTTC. This sequence encodes CASSLKPGAETQYF. Supplemented by reference TRBV7-7 and TRBJ2-5, the full variable domain reads GAGVSQSPRYKVTKRGQDVTLRCDPISSHATLYWYQQALGQGPEFLTYFNYEAQPDKSGLPSDRFSAERPEGSISTLTIQRTEQRDSAMYRCASSLKPGAETQYFGPGTRLLVL.

Sample share makes this clonotype medium-sized. The chain links TRBV20-1 to TRBJ1-5, with 8 nucleotides matching TRBD1. Germline V gene sequence: CDR1 DFQATT, CDR2 SNEGSKA (reference sequence). The CDR3 sequence is 13 residues long. V lost 5 bases, J lost 4 bases, and 4 bases stayed unmatched. The CDR3 DNA reads as TGCAGTGCTTGGACAGGGTTTAATCAGCCCCAGCATTTT. This codes for CSAWTGFNQPQHF.

The V and J genes are TRBV2 and TRBJ2-2; the D is unclear. Germline V gives CDR1 SNHLY, CDR2 FYNNEI. V dropped 5 bases and J dropped 4 bases, with 11 bases sitting between them. This CDR3 is 14 amino acids long. The CDR3 region has the DNA TGTGCCAGCAGTATGTATGTGAGCACCGGGGAGCTGTTTTTT. It encodes CASSMYVSTGELFF.

The chain employs TRBV5-4 and TRBJ2-1, with TRBD2 matching 11 bases. This CDR3 has 14 amino acids. Germline V gene sequence: CDR1 SGHNT, CDR2 YYREEE (reference sequence). V was pared by 4 bases and J by 4 bases, with 1 base of the junction left unmatched. CDR3 loop: CASSASGGYNEQFF. The CDR3 bases are TGTGCCAGCAGCGCTAGCGGGGGGTACAATGAGCAGTTCTTC.

This clonotype was seen many times. The genes are TRBV19 and TRBJ2-2; TRBD1 is a possible D gene (6 bases). The CDR3 consists of 14 residues. Germline-derived CDR1 and CDR2 are LNHDA and SQIVND (reference sequence). Trimming removed 1 base from V and 6 bases from J, with 9 bases in between. As DNA, the CDR3 is TGTGCCAGTAGTATAGTTGGGGGCGCCGGGGAGCTGTTTTTT. Amino acid sequence: CASSIVGGAGELFF.

This clonotype has a handful of counts. This may come from a read error, since a much larger clone is one base off. This chain links TRBV11-3 with TRBJ2-1, with 7 bases that match TRBD2. Germline V gives CDR1 SGHNT, CDR2 YENEEA. The CDR3 is made up of 17 amino acids. The CDR3 nucleotides read TGTGCCGGCAGCGACCGCAGCGGCGGGAGCTCCTACAATGAGCAGTTCTTC. Translated, it gives CAGSDRSGGSSYNEQFF.

The V gene is TRBV10-3, the J gene TRBJ1-4, with D perhaps matching TRBD1 (6 bases). CDR3 size: 15 residues. Germline-derived CDR1 and CDR2 are ENHRY and SYGVKD. V was cut by 0 bases and J by 7 bases, with 12 bases left in between. The CDR3, as DNA: TGTGCCATCAGTGAGTCGGGGGGGCGCTCTGAAAAACTGTTTTTT. Its translation: CAISESGGRSEKLFF.

V usage is TRBV6-1 and J usage is TRBJ2-1; TRBD2 matches at 12 bases. CDR3 length: 14 amino acids. Per germline, CDR1 MNHNS and CDR2 SASEGT. Trimming at V came to 9 bases and at J to 9 bases, leaving 9 bases not matched to a gene. The CDR3 protein is CASARLAGAIEQFF. CDR3 DNA sequence: TGTGCCAGTGCCCGACTAGCGGGGGCTATTGAGCAGTTCTTC.